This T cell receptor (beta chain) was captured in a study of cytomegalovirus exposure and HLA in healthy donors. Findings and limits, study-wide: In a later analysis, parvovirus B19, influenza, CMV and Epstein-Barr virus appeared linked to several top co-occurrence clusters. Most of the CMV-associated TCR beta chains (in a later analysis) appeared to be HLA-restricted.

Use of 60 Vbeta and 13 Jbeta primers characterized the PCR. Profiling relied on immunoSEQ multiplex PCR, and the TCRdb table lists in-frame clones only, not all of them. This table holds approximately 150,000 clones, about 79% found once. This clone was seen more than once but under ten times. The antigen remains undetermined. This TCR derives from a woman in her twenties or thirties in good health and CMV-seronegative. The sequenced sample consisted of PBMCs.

The CDR3 DNA reads TGTGCCAGCAGTGTCCCAGTTGCCTTTTCCTACGAGCAGTACTTC. This gives the protein CASSVPVAFSYEQYF. The rearrangement uses TRBV2 and TRBJ2-7; the D is unclear. Looked up from germline, CDR1 is SNHLY and CDR2 is FYNNEI. The germline V and J ends were trimmed by 4 bases and 1 base, with 14 bases remaining between them. The CDR3 covers 15 residues.